Below are 3 T cell receptor beta chains sequenced from a single sample in a study of blood T cell repertoires in COVID-19. TCRdb keeps only in-frame clones here, not all; method: immunoSEQ multiplex PCR. Of 250,000 to 400,000 clones listed, less than 85% are singletons. Sequenced: PBMCs or T cells enriched from blood (not recorded which). These receptors all come from a woman aged 25-40 years who had been exposed to COVID-19.

The CDR3: CASSQDGGGGYSNQPQHF. In DNA, the CDR3 is TGCGCCAGCAGCCAAGATGGCGGGGGGGGGTATAGCAATCAGCCCCAGCATTTT. The chain joins TRBV4-1 to TRBJ1-5; D perhaps matches TRBD1 (5 bases). The CDR3 loop spans 18 amino acids. The V and J ends lost 0 bases and 0 bases respectively, with 15 bases between them. Per the germline V gene, CDR1 is MGHRA and CDR2 is YSYEKL.

This chain uses TRBV29-1 with TRBJ1-1; D might be TRBD1 (5 bases). The CDR3 covers 12 residues. V was clipped by 3 bases and J by 7 bases, with 12 bases between them. Germline CDR1 and CDR2: SQVTM and ANQGSEA. The CDR3 here is CSVDGGASEAFF. As DNA, the CDR3 is TGCAGCGTTGACGGCGGGGCGAGTGAAGCTTTCTTT.

The chain is built from TRBV24-1 and TRBJ2-5, with 7 positions matching TRBD1. The CDR3 length is 15 residues. Per the germline V gene, CDR1 is KGHDR and CDR2 is SFDVKD. J was trimmed by 1 base and V by 4 bases; bases with no gene match: 5. CDR3 sequence: CATSDAGTAQETQYF. The CDR3 DNA reads TGTGCCACCAGTGACGCCGGGACAGCCCAAGAGACCCAGTACTTC.